This TCR beta chain was recorded in a study of beta chain features in type 1 diabetes. General observations from the study: Fewer insertions but more deletions were seen at VDJ junctions in type 1 diabetes patients. Equally in patients and controls, shorter templates might have been favored by PCR. Shortening of TCRB CDR3s, moderate but significant, appeared in all four CD4+ subsets of Type 1 diabetes patients.

V shed 4 bases and J shed 7 bases, with 11 bases lying between them. Germline-derived CDR1 and CDR2 are SQVTM and ANQGSEA. The CDR3 extends over 11 amino acids. This clone was counted a few times. Its antigen is unidentified. Expressed TCRB transcripts got sequenced, as all isolated RNA was reverse transcribed. Sequenced by immunoSEQ multiplex PCR; TCRdb stores in-frame clones only, minus some. This table has hundreds of thousands of clones, around 15% appearing once. Every donor provided one heparinised blood draw, which averaged about 110 mL. The sequence was obtained from a man younger than 35 with type 1 diabetes. The chain links TRBV29-1 to TRBJ2-7, with D unclear. Input material: naive CD4+ T cells from blood. The CDR3 loop reads CSVGWGREQYF. In DNA, the CDR3 is TGCAGCGTTGGGTGGGGAAGGGAGCAGTACTTC.